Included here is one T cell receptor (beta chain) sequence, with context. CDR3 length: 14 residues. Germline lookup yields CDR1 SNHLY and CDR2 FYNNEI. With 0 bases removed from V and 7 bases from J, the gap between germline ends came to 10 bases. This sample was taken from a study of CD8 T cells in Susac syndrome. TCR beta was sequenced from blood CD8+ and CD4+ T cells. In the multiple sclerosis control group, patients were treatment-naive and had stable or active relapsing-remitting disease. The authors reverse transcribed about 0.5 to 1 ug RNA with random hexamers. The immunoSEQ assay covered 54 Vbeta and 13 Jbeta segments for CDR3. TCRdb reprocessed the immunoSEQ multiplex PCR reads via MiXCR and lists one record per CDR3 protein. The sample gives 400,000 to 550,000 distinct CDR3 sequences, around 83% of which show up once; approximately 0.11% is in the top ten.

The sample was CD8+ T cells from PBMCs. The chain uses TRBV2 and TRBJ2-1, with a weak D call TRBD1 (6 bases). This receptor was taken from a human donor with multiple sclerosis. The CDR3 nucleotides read TGTGCCAGCAGTGAAGCGCTTCAGGGGAATGAGCAGTTCTTC. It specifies CASSEALQGNEQFF.